Here is one T cell receptor (beta chain) with its context. The sample originates from a study of identical twins. One entry per CDR3 protein results from TCRdb running MiXCR on the 5' RACE reads. Among a few hundred thousand distinct CDR3 sequences listed, 9% to 10% were seen once. Germline loops: CDR1 MRHNA, CDR2 SNTAGT. V lost 5 bases, J lost 3 bases, and 5 bases stayed unmatched. The CDR3 is 15 amino acids. This TCR was sampled from a woman aged 50 to 60 in good health. Sequencing input: naive T cells sorted from blood. This chain links TRBV6-4 with TRBJ2-2, with TRBD2 identical over 8 bases. The CDR3 coding sequence is TGTGCCAGCAGTCCACTAGCGGAGTACACCGGGGAGCTGTTTTTT. Translation gives CASSPLAEYTGELFF.